Each of the 29 T cell receptor beta chains below was sequenced from the same sample in a study of tumor-infiltrating lymphocytes in localized non-small cell lung cancer. The data were produced by immunoSEQ multiplex PCR, yet TCRdb's version contains in-frame clones alone and is incomplete. The data contain some 7,000 clones, roughly 81% of them singletons. Sequenced sample: lung tumor tissue. Source of these receptors: a human donor with non-small cell lung cancer.

This clone was picked up a small number of times. The rearrangement uses TRBV5-1 and TRBJ1-1, with a possible D match to TRBD1 (6 bases). Germline V gene sequence: CDR1 SGHRS, CDR2 YFSETQ. V lost 0 bases, J lost 0 bases, and 9 bases lay in between. CDR3 size: 15 residues. Here the CDR3 DNA reads TGCGCCAGCAGCTTGGTACAGGGCATGAACACTGAAGCTTTCTTT. Translation: CASSLVQGMNTEAFF.

The chain uses TRBV18 and TRBJ1-2; TRBD1 agrees at 9 bases. This CDR3 is built from 13 residues. V lost 6 bases and J lost 8; bases outside the gene matches: 7. Germline CDR1 KGHSH, CDR2 LQKENI. DNA for the CDR3: TGTGCCAGCTCTCGACAGGGGGGAGAAGGCTACACCTTC. Its translation: CASSRQGGEGYTF. Full variable domain (rest looked up from reference TRBV18 and TRBJ1-2): NAGVMQNPRHLVRRRGQEARLRCSPMKGHSHVYWYRQLPEEGLKFMVYLQKENIIDESGMPKERFSAEFPKEGPSILRIQQVVRGDSAAYFCASSRQGGEGYTFGSGTRLTVV.

The CDR3 spells CASTSGQGAVGYGYTF. In nucleotides, the CDR3 is TGCGCCAGTACCTCAGGACAGGGGGCAGTTGGGTATGGCTACACCTTC. V is TRBV5-1 and J is TRBJ1-2; 11 positions agree with TRBD1. J gave up 5 bases and V 8 bases, and 14 bases lay outside the gene matches. The CDR3 totals 16 residues. The germline V gene has CDR1 SGHRS and CDR2 YFSETQ.

The sample holds a few counts of this clone. J is TRBJ1-2 and V is TRBV7-9; D is possibly TRBD1 (6 bases). The ends were cut back, 4 bases at V and 7 bases at J, with 19 bases in the middle. The germline V gene has CDR1 SEHNR and CDR2 FQNEAQ (reference sequence). This CDR3 is built from 15 residues. CDR3 sequence: CASSYSAGGGGGYTF. The CDR3 bases are TGTGCCAGCAGCTACTCCGCGGGGGGCGGAGGTGGCTACACCTTC.

This clone was seen only a few times. The V and J genes are TRBV4-3 and TRBJ1-2, with D uncertain. V was clipped by 4 bases and J by 0 bases, with 9 bases between them. Germline CDR1 is LGHNA and CDR2 is YSLEER. This CDR3 is 14 amino acids long. Here the CDR3 DNA reads TGCGCCAGCAGCCCCCATTCAGCTAACTATGGCTACACCTTC. It specifies CASSPHSANYGYTF.

The CDR3 spells CASSAKPGGRLNTEAFF. In DNA, the CDR3 is TGTGCCAGCAGCGCTAAACCGGGGGGCAGACTGAACACTGAAGCTTTCTTT. The V call is TRBV9, the J call TRBJ1-1, with D perhaps matching TRBD1 (6 bases). The germline V gene encodes CDR1 SGDLS and CDR2 YYNGEE. This CDR3 spans 17 amino acids. V was clipped by 3 bases and J by 0 bases, with 18 bases between them.

This clone was seen once. The chain links TRBV10-3 to TRBJ1-5, with a weak D call TRBD1 (5 bases). Germline CDR1 is ENHRY and CDR2 is SYGVKD. CDR3 length equals 16 residues. V lost 0 bases and J lost 2, with 11 bases in between. This CDR3 is CAISESQGRGNQPQHF. As DNA, the CDR3 is TGTGCCATCAGTGAGTCGCAGGGCCGGGGCAATCAGCCCCAGCATTTT.

The chain is built from TRBV7-3 and TRBJ2-2, with a tentative D call TRBD1 (6 bases). V was clipped by 5 bases and J by 6 bases, with 13 bases between them. Germline CDR1 and CDR2: SGHTA and FQGTGA. The CDR3 totals 14 residues. CDR3 residues: CASSPTRGPGELFF. The CDR3 DNA follows: TGTGCCAGCAGCCCCACCAGGGGACCCGGGGAGCTGTTTTTT.

This chain uses TRBV5-1 with TRBJ2-2, with D possibly being TRBD1 (6 bases). There are 14 residues in the CDR3. Germline V gives CDR1 SGHRS, CDR2 YFSETQ. Trimming pared 4 bases from V and 2 bases from J, leaving 9 bases between. In DNA form, the CDR3 reads TGCGCCAGCAGCGTGGACAGAAACACCGGGGAGCTGTTTTTT. Translated: CASSVDRNTGELFF.

A single count supports this clone. The chain recombines TRBV9 with TRBJ1-1, with D possibly being TRBD1 (6 bases). The V gene's germline CDR1 is SGDLS and CDR2 YYNGEE. The CDR3 spans 15 residues. Trimming took off 0 bases at V and 7 bases at J, with 16 bases between the two ends. The CDR3 DNA is TGTGCCAGCAGCGTAGACGGACAGATAGGTGATGAAGCTTTCTTT. Protein sequence: CASSVDGQIGDEAFF.

As concerns this clone: This sample also contains other DNA sequences that code for the same CDR3. The chain links TRBV7-6 to TRBJ1-3; D ambiguous. The V gene lost 1 base and the J gene lost 0 bases, with 10 bases spanning the gap. This CDR3 region has 16 residues. CDR1 is SGHVS and CDR2 is FNYEAQ in the germline V gene. DNA for the CDR3: TGTGCCAGCAGCTTAGGCGGTGCAGGCTCTGGAAACACCATATATTTT. Protein: CASSLGGAGSGNTIYF.

The chain carries TRBV13 and TRBJ2-1; 9 nucleotides match TRBD1. The CDR3 is made up of 14 amino acids. CDR1 and CDR2 (germline): PRHDT, FYEKMQ (reference sequence). V lost 4 bases and J lost 5; bases outside the gene matches: 3. The DNA of the CDR3 is TGTGCCAGCAGCTGGGGGACAGGGCACAATGAGCAGTTCTTC. Encoded protein: CASSWGTGHNEQFF.

In this sample, this clone turned up a few times. V usage is TRBV5-1 and J usage is TRBJ2-5; D uncertain. Per germline, CDR1 SGHRS and CDR2 YFSETQ. V was shortened by 3 bases and J by 2 bases, with 14 bases between the two germline ends. There are 15 residues in the CDR3. The chain's CDR3 is CASSSAQWGQETQYF. The CDR3, as DNA: TGCGCCAGCAGCTCGGCCCAATGGGGACAAGAGACCCAGTACTTC.

This clone was counted a single time. The chain recombines TRBV29-1 with TRBJ1-2; possibly TRBD1 for D (6 bases). Germline V gives CDR1 SQVTM, CDR2 ANQGSEA. Trimming removed 0 bases from V and 2 bases from J, with 7 bases in between. The CDR3 spans 13 residues. CDR3 sequence reads: CSVEEQGNYGYTF. The DNA of the CDR3 is TGCAGCGTTGAAGAACAGGGAAACTATGGCTACACCTTC.

This clone was found once. The chain has TRBV4-3 and TRBJ2-1, with 15 bases fitting TRBD2. CDR3 length equals 20 residues. V shed 3 bases, J shed 0 bases, and the junction held 9 bases outside the gene matches. In germline, CDR1 is LGHNA, CDR2 YSLEER. CDR3 coding DNA: TGCGCCAGCAGCCACCGGGGACTAGCGGGGGGCCCGCGCTCCTACAATGAGCAGTTCTTC. Its protein is CASSHRGLAGGPRSYNEQFF.

The chain joins TRBV18 to TRBJ2-3; 8 bases line up with TRBD2. The V gene end was trimmed by 0 bases and the J gene end by 5 bases; junction bases not matched to a gene: 10. The CDR3 is 17 amino acids. Germline V gene data show CDR1 as KGHSH and CDR2 as LQKENI. DNA of the CDR3: TGTGCCAGCTCACCACCTGGACTAAGCGGGGGAGGAGATACGCAGTATTTT. Its protein is CASSPPGLSGGGDTQYF.

This sequence joins TRBV5-8 and TRBJ1-2, with D possibly matching TRBD1 (5 bases). The germline V gene has CDR1 SGHTS and CDR2 YDEGEE. V shed 0 bases and J shed 0 bases, with 12 bases lying between them. The CDR3 is 16 residues long. The CDR3, as DNA: TGTGCCAGCAGCTTGGTTCTGACAGCCACTAACTATGGCTACACCTTC. Translation gives CASSLVLTATNYGYTF.

V and J are TRBV10-3 and TRBJ1-5; TRBD1 might be the D (6 bases). The CDR3 contains 15 residues. The germline gives CDR1 ENHRY, CDR2 SYGVKD. The V gene lost 7 bases and the J gene lost 2 bases, with 15 bases spanning the gap. DNA for the CDR3: TGTGCCATCAAGGGGGGGCCAGGGGGCAATCAGCCCCAGCATTTT. Translating it yields CAIKGGPGGNQPQHF.

This clone has more than one count but fewer than ten. The chain is built from TRBV6-5 and TRBJ1-4, with 7 bases aligning to TRBD1. From germline, CDR1 is MNHEY and CDR2 SVGAGI. Trimming removed 4 bases from V and 7 bases from J; junction bases left unmatched: 3. The CDR3 loop spans 13 amino acids. The CDR3 region has the DNA TGTGCCAGCAGTTCAGGGGGACCTGAAAAACTGTTTTTT. This translates into CASSSGGPEKLFF.

This chain connects TRBV29-1 to TRBJ2-4; a weak D match, TRBD1 (5 bases). CDR3 length: 13 amino acids. Germline V lookup: CDR1 SQVTM, CDR2 ANQGSEA. The germline V and J ends were trimmed by 6 bases and 1 base, with 10 bases remaining between them. The CDR3 loop is CSVAKGAKNIQYF. The CDR3 DNA reads TGCAGCGTCGCTAAGGGGGCCAAAAACATTCAGTACTTC.

The CDR3 sequence is CASSRASTGNYGYTF. The CDR3 DNA reads as TGTGCCAGTAGTCGCGCCTCGACAGGGAACTATGGCTACACCTTC. J is TRBJ1-2 and V is TRBV19, with 7 bases identical to TRBD1. CDR3 length equals 15 residues. V lost 5 bases, J lost 2 bases, and 8 bases stayed unmatched. Germline CDR1 is LNHDA and CDR2 is SQIVND (reference sequence).

Here the CDR3 DNA reads TGTGCCAGCAGCCAAGCCCTAGGACACTCTGGGGCCAACGTCCTGACTTTC. It encodes CASSQALGHSGANVLTF. This sequence joins TRBV4-2 and TRBJ2-6; tentatively, D is TRBD1 (5 bases). Germline V gene lookup returns CDR1 LGHNA and CDR2 YNFKEQ. The CDR3 has 17 amino acids. V was trimmed by 1 base and J by 0 bases, leaving 10 bases between them.

This clone has only a few counts. The genes are TRBV5-1 and TRBJ1-4, with D possibly being TRBD1 (6 bases). Trimming took 0 bases from V and 8 from J, leaving 14 bases between them. This CDR3 is built from 15 residues. Germline V gene lookup returns CDR1 SGHRS and CDR2 YFSETQ. CDR3 sequence: CASSLEQGVGEKLFF. CDR3 sequence (DNA): TGCGCCAGCAGCTTGGAACAGGGAGTAGGGGAAAAACTGTTTTTT.

The chain combines TRBV13 with TRBJ2-5, with 11 positions matching TRBD1. The J call is uncertain, as TRBJ2-7 better fits the DNA end. The V gene's germline CDR1 is PRHDT and CDR2 FYEKMQ (reference sequence). This CDR3 comprises 15 residues. CDR3 coding DNA: TGTGCCAGCAGCTTAATCCTGGACAGGGGGCGCGAGCAGTACTTC. It encodes CASSLILDRGREQYF.

The chain uses TRBV6-5 and TRBJ2-7; D unclear. Looked up from germline, CDR1 is MNHEY and CDR2 is SVGAGI. The V end lost 2 bases, the J end lost 7 bases, and 12 bases lay between the germline ends. This CDR3 comprises 13 residues. The CDR3 DNA reads TGTGCCAGCAGTTACAGGTCAGGATGGGAGCAGTACTTC. It specifies CASSYRSGWEQYF.

As to this clone: Sequence at one end of the junction differs from germline and may be a read error. The J gene is TRBJ1-6, the V gene TRBV20-1; unclear D gene. The germline V gene has CDR1 DFQATT and CDR2 SNEGSKA (reference sequence). CDR3 length equals 11 residues. CDR3 residues: CSARGSSPFHF. The DNA for the CDR3 is TGCAGTGCTAGAGGGTCTTCACCCTTCCACTTT.

J is TRBJ2-3 and V is TRBV25-1; D gene unclear. Per germline, CDR1 MGHDK and CDR2 SYGVNS. There are 9 residues in the CDR3. The V end lost 11 bases, the J end lost 4 bases, and 4 bases lay between the germline ends. DNA for the CDR3: TGTGCCCTTTCAGATACGCAGTATTTT. This translates into CALSDTQYF. The full variable domain, in which reference TRBV25-1 and TRBJ2-3 provide the parts outside the CDR3, is EADIYQTPRYLVIGTGKKITLECSQTMGHDKMYWYQQDPGMELHLIHYSYGVNSTEKGDLSSESTVSRIRTEHFPLTLESARPSHTSQYLCALSDTQYFGPGTRLTVL.

The rearrangement uses TRBV6-1 and TRBJ1-1, with D unclear. Per the germline V gene, CDR1 is MNHNS and CDR2 is SASEGT. V was trimmed by 2 bases and J by 1 base, leaving 5 bases between them. The CDR3 runs to 13 residues. This CDR3 is CASSEWRNTEAFF. The CDR3 bases are TGTGCCAGCAGTGAATGGCGGAACACTGAAGCTTTCTTT.

The chain joins TRBV11-2 to TRBJ2-7; D remains unclear. The CDR3 contains 12 residues. Germline V gene sequence: CDR1 SGHAT, CDR2 FQNNGV. Trimming cost V 2 bases and J 0 bases, with 2 bases left between them. CDR3 in amino acids: CASSLSSYEQYF. CDR3 nucleotide sequence: TGTGCCAGCAGCTTAAGCTCCTACGAGCAGTACTTC.